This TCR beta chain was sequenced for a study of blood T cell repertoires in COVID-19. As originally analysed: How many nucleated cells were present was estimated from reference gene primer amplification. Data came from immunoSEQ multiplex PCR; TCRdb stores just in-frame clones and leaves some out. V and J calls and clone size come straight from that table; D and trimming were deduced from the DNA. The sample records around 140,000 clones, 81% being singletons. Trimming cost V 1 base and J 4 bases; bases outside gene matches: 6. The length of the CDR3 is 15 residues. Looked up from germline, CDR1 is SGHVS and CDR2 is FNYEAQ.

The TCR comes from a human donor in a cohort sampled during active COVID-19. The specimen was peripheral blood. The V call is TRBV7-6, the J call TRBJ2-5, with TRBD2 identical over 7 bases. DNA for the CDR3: TGTGCCAGCAGCTTAGAGGCGGGAGTGTCAGAGACCCAGTACTTC. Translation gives CASSLEAGVSETQYF.